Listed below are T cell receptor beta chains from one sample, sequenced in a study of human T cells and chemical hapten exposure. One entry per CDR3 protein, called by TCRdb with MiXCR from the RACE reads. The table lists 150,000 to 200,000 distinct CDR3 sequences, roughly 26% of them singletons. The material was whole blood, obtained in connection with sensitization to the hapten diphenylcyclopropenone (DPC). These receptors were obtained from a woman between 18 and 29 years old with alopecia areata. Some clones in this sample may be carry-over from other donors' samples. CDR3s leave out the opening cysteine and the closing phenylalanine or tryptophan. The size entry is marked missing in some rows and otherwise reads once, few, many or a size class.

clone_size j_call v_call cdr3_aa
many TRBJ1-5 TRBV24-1 ATSGQGSNQPQH
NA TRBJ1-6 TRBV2 ASSSRTGNSPLH
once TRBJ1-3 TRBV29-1 SVERGSGNTIY
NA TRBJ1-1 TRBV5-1 ASSLEATVNTEAF
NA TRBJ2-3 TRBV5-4 ASSSPGLAGDTQY
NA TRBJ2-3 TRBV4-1 ASSQEKSGGAYTQY
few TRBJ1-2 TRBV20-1 SARDPRTGGSDGYT
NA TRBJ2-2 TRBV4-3 ASSQEGNLVPGELF
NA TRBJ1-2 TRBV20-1 SARDLLGGYGYT
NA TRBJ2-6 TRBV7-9 ASMGFSGANVLT
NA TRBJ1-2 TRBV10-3 AISANRDYGYT
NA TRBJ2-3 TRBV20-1 SERRPGTDTQY
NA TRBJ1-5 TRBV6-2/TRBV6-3 ASSYSSRNQPQH
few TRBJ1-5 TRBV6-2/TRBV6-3 ASSYGEWPQH
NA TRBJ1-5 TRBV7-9 ASSLSSGGQPQH
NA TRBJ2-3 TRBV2 ASSDYLRSTDTQY
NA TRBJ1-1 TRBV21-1 ASSPPLRQGGTEAF
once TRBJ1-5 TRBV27 ASSRGTGGRPQH
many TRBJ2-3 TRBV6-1 ASSVQQGLGDTQY
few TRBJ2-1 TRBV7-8 ASSLVRGQGHEQF
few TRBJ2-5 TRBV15 ATSSGTAQETQY
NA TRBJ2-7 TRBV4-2 ASSSLLRGGAYEQY
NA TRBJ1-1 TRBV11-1 ASSLARTGTNTEAF
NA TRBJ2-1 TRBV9 ASSVGGQGNEQF
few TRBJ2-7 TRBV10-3 AISERAVYEQY
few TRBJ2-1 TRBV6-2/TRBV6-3 ASTSPTSGPYNEQF
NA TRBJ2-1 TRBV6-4 ASSEEGDLEQF
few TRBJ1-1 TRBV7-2 ASRGLGQRNTEAF
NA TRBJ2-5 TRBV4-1 ASSQEPQGQETQY
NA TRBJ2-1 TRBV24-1 ATSDGPGQGYNEQF
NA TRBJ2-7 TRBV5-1 ASSLARPGDEQY
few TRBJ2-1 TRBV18 ASSPPNGQGYNEQF
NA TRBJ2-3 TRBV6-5 ASVEGGTDTQY
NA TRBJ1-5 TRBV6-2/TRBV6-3 ASSYSSGWYRDKELQPQH
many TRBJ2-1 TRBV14 ASSQGLSSGGSEQF
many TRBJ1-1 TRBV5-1 ASSLVAGVMNTEAF
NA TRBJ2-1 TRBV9 ASSATGTTNEQF
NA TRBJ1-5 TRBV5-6 ASRQWGGNQPQH
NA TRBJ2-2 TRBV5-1 ASFPPSQLSGELF
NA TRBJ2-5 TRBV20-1 SARGTSDQETQY
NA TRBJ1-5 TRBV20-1 SAQDREYQPQH
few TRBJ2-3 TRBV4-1 ASSHLSTSGSGDTQY
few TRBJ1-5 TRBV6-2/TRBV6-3 ASRKDGAAPQH
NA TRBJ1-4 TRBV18 ASSPVQVISTNEKLF
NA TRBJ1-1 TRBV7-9 ASSWWGSPMNTEAF
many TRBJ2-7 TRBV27 ASSPGQRSYEQY
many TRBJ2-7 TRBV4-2 ASSQTGSYEQY
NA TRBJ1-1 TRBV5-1 ASSLATWAEAF
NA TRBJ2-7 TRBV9 ASSQTQISDEQY